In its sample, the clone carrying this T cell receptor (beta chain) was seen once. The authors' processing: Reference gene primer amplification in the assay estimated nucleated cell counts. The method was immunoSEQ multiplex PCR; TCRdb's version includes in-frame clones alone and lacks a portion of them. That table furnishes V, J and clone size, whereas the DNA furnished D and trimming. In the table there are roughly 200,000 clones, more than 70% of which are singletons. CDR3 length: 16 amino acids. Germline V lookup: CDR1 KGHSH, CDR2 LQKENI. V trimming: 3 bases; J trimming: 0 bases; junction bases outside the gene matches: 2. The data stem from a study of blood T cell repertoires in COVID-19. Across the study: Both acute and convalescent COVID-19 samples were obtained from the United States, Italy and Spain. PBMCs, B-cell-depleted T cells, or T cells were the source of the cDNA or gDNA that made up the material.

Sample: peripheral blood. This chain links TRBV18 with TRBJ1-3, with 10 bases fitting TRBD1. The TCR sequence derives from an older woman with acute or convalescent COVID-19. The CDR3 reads CASSPTGGTSGNTIYF. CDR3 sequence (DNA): TGTGCCAGCTCACCGACAGGGGGCACCTCTGGAAACACCATATATTTT.